The 31 T cell receptor beta chains below come from one sample, sequenced in a study of T cell responses to AZD1222 COVID-19 vaccine. Sequencing used immunoSEQ multiplex PCR; TCRdb keeps in-frame clones, though not all of them. The sample consists of 60,000 to 75,000 clones, roughly four fifths of them appearing once. The sample here was peripheral blood, taken 28 days after the second AZD1222 dose. The receptors were gathered from an adult who received the AZD1222 COVID-19 vaccine.

The CDR3 region is CSVHSGAAEAFF. The CDR3 coding sequence is TGCAGCGTTCATTCGGGGGCGGCTGAAGCTTTCTTT. The V gene is TRBV29-1, the J gene TRBJ1-1, with D possibly matching TRBD1 (6 bases). Germline V lookup: CDR1 SQVTM, CDR2 ANQGSEA. The V end was cut by 5 bases, the J end by 6 bases, with 13 bases between. The CDR3 is 12 amino acids.

The rearrangement uses TRBV5-4 and TRBJ2-7; D uncertain. Germline CDR1 SGHNT, CDR2 YYREEE (reference sequence). This CDR3 region has 14 residues. V was trimmed by 0 bases and J by 1 base, leaving 8 bases between them. The CDR3 is CASSLDARSYEQYF. DNA for the CDR3: TGTGCCAGCAGCTTGGACGCGCGATCCTACGAGCAGTACTTC.

The chain couples TRBV18 to TRBJ1-1; no clear D gene. The V gene's germline CDR1 is KGHSH and CDR2 LQKENI. V lost 3 bases and J lost 2, with 7 bases in between. The CDR3 length is 13 residues. The CDR3 DNA sequence: TGTGCCAGCTCACCCCCGACCAACACTGAAGCTTTCTTT. Translating it yields CASSPPTNTEAFF.

The genes are TRBV7-8 and TRBJ1-4; TRBD1 matches 7 bases. The CDR3 is 13 residues long. J gave up 10 bases and V 5 bases, and 7 bases lay outside the gene matches. Germline CDR1 SGHVS, CDR2 FQNEAQ. The DNA of the CDR3 is TGTGCCAGCAGCCCCCGGACAGGAGGAAAACTGTTTTTT. Protein product: CASSPRTGGKLFF.

The genes are TRBV2 and TRBJ2-3; a weak D match, TRBD1 (6 bases). The ends were cut back, 3 bases at V and 4 bases at J, with 14 bases in the middle. The CDR3 sequence is 15 residues long. CDR1 and CDR2 from the germline V gene are SNHLY and FYNNEI. The CDR3 nucleotides are TGTGCCAGCAGTGAGATCTTCCAGGGGTCAGATACGCAGTATTTT. This codes for CASSEIFQGSDTQYF.

The chain employs TRBV6-4 and TRBJ2-3; 14 bases align to TRBD2. From germline, CDR1 is MRHNA and CDR2 SNTAGT. Trimming cost V 0 bases and J 4 bases; bases outside gene matches: 0. The CDR3 runs 16 residues. In DNA, the CDR3 is TGTGCCAGCAGTGACTCGACTAGCGGGGGGGCAGATACGCAGTATTTT. It encodes CASSDSTSGGADTQYF.

The CDR3 nucleotides are TGTGCCAGAAGCCCAGCCCCCGGACAGGGAGGCTATGGCTACACCTTC. Protein product: CARSPAPGQGGYGYTF. The chain has TRBV5-3 and TRBJ1-2; 8 bases map to TRBD1. TRBV5-3 is designated an ORF whose function remains uncertain. CDR3 length: 16 amino acids. V dropped 4 bases and J dropped 4; count of bases not matched to a gene: 12.

This clone has just a few counts. V gene TRBV6-5 combines with J gene TRBJ1-4; D might be TRBD1 (6 bases). CDR3 length: 14 residues. Germline V gene sequence: CDR1 MNHEY, CDR2 SVGAGI. The V gene lost 7 bases and the J gene lost 8 bases, with 17 bases spanning the gap. CDR3 region: CASTREGGGEKLFF. CDR3 coding DNA: TGTGCCAGCACCCGAGAAGGGGGAGGAGAAAAACTGTTTTTT.

This clone was detected only once. The chain employs TRBV21-1 and TRBJ2-2; the table's D call, TRBD2, has no DNA check behind it. TRBV21-1 is termed a pseudogene. This CDR3 contains 14 residues. CDR3 residues: CAIVRGACTGELFF. The CDR3 nucleotides read TGTGCCATCGTGCGGGGGGCTTGCACCGGGGAGCTGTTTTTT.

This clone showed up many times. The V gene is TRBV25-1, the J gene TRBJ1-4; TRBD1 aligns across 11 bases. Germline V gene sequence: CDR1 MGHDK, CDR2 SYGVNS. CDR3 length: 14 residues. Losses at the gene ends were 6 bases for V and 7 bases for J; bases not matched to a gene: 4. The CDR3, as DNA: TGTGCCAGCAGCACCGGGACAGGGGGTGAAAAACTGTTTTTT. Translation gives CASSTGTGGEKLFF. Variable domain in full (rest from reference TRBV25-1 and TRBJ1-4): EADIYQTPRYLVIGTGKKITLECSQTMGHDKMYWYQQDPGMELHLIHYSYGVNSTEKGDLSSESTVSRIRTEHFPLTLESARPSHTSQYLCASSTGTGGEKLFFGSGTQLSVL.

The chain recombines TRBV3-1 (or the pseudogene TRBV3-2) with TRBJ1-3; D ambiguous. This CDR3 is built from 12 residues. In germline, CDR1 is LGHDT, CDR2 YNNKEL (reference sequence). Trimming took 0 bases from V and 8 from J, leaving 5 bases between them. This CDR3 is CASSQDIHTIYF. In DNA form, the CDR3 reads TGTGCCAGCAGCCAAGACATCCACACCATATATTTT.

The chain's CDR3 is CASSLINQPQHF. For the CDR3, the DNA is TGTGCCAGCAGCTTGATAAATCAGCCCCAGCATTTT. V and J are TRBV5-6 and TRBJ1-5; D unresolved. The length of the CDR3 is 12 residues. V lost 1 base and J 4 bases, leaving 3 bases between the germline ends. The germline V gene has CDR1 SGHDT and CDR2 YYEEEE.

V usage is TRBV11-3 and J usage is TRBJ2-7, with D unclear. CDR3 length: 12 residues. V was clipped by 4 bases and J by 3 bases, with 7 bases between them. Germline assignment: CDR1 SGHNT and CDR2 YENEEA. The CDR3 protein is CASSSDGYEQYF. CDR3 nucleotides: TGTGCCAGCAGCTCGGACGGCTACGAGCAGTACTTC.

The chain links TRBV7-9 to TRBJ1-6, with D maybe TRBD1 (5 bases). The ends were cut back, 1 base at V and 4 bases at J, with 14 bases in the middle. The CDR3 runs to 17 residues. CDR1 is SEHNR and CDR2 is FQNEAQ in the germline V gene (reference sequence). CDR3 DNA: TGTGCCAGCAGCTTAGTAACGGGACCGTCTTATAATTCACCCCTCCACTTT. Its protein product is CASSLVTGPSYNSPLHF. The full variable domain, in which reference TRBV7-9 and TRBJ1-6 provide the parts outside the CDR3, is DTGVSQNPRHKITKRGQNVTFRCDPISEHNRLYWYRQTLGQGPEFLTYFQNEAQLEKSRLLSDRFSAERPKGSFSTLEIQRTEQGDSAMYLCASSLVTGPSYNSPLHFGNGTRLTVT.

This clone turned up a few times. The chain couples TRBV25-1 to TRBJ1-4; 8 bases fit TRBD1. This CDR3 comprises 15 residues. V trimming: 2 bases; J trimming: 5 bases; junction bases outside the gene matches: 4. Germline V gene lookup returns CDR1 MGHDK and CDR2 SYGVNS. The CDR3 spells CASSEGWDRNEKLFF. The CDR3 DNA is TGTGCCAGCAGTGAAGGTTGGGACAGGAATGAAAAACTGTTTTTT. Based on the CDR3 plus reference TRBV25-1 and TRBJ1-4, the full variable domain is EADIYQTPRYLVIGTGKKITLECSQTMGHDKMYWYQQDPGMELHLIHYSYGVNSTEKGDLSSESTVSRIRTEHFPLTLESARPSHTSQYLCASSEGWDRNEKLFFGSGTQLSVL.

The rearrangement joins TRBV28 to TRBJ2-7; no reliable D call. CDR3 length equals 15 residues. Germline V CDR1 and CDR2: MDHEN, SYDVKM. Trimming shortened V by 3 bases and J by 2 bases, and 14 bases separated the two germline ends. DNA for the CDR3: TGTGCCAGCAGTTTGATATGGGCCCGTGCCTACGAGCAGTACTTC. Residues: CASSLIWARAYEQYF.

The rearrangement links TRBV6-1 to TRBJ1-1, with 9 bases lining up with TRBD1. This CDR3 has 18 residues. J was trimmed by 5 bases and V by 2 bases; bases with no gene match: 15. Per germline, CDR1 MNHNS and CDR2 SASEGT. The CDR3 sequence: CASSETPPDRGLRTEAFF. The CDR3 bases are TGTGCCAGCAGTGAAACCCCCCCGGACAGGGGCCTAAGGACTGAAGCTTTCTTT.

The genes are TRBV27 and TRBJ1-2; possible D gene TRBD1, 5 bases. The V gene lost 3 bases and the J gene lost 3 bases, with 8 bases spanning the gap. Germline V gene sequence: CDR1 MNHEY, CDR2 SMNVEV (reference sequence). The CDR3 loop spans 13 amino acids. The CDR3 spells CASSFQGDYGYTF. The CDR3 region has the DNA TGTGCCAGCAGTTTCCAGGGAGACTATGGCTACACCTTC.

The chain recombines TRBV19 with TRBJ1-2, with no clear D. V lost 1 base to trimming and J lost 5 bases, with 11 bases between them. This CDR3 has 14 residues. Germline-derived CDR1 and CDR2 are LNHDA and SQIVND (reference sequence). CDR3 sequence reads: CASSIGAGGYGYTF. The CDR3 DNA follows: TGTGCCAGTAGTATAGGGGCAGGAGGATATGGCTACACCTTC. The whole variable domain, remainder taken from reference TRBV19 and TRBJ1-2, is DGGITQSPKYLFRKEGQNVTLSCEQNLNHDAMYWYRQDPGQGLRLIYYSQIVNDFQKGDIAEGYSVSREKKESFPLTVTSAQKNPTAFYLCASSIGAGGYGYTFGSGTRLTVV.

The chain links TRBV6-2 or TRBV6-3 to TRBJ2-1, with D unresolved. V was shortened by 0 bases and J by 7 bases, with 4 bases between the two germline ends. The CDR3 is 12 residues long. Germline loops: CDR1 MNHEY, CDR2 SVGEGT. CDR3 sequence (DNA): TGTGCCAGCAGTTACTCAGGGAATGAGCAGTTCTTC. Translating it yields CASSYSGNEQFF.

The chain uses TRBV19 and TRBJ2-1; tentative D call: TRBD1 (5 bases). Trimming left V 4 bases short and J 8 bases short, with 12 bases between. Germline CDR1 is LNHDA and CDR2 is SQIVND (reference sequence). This CDR3 spans 13 amino acids. The CDR3 coding sequence is TGTGCCAGTAGTAGGGCAGGGTGGGATGAGCAGTTCTTC. Its translation: CASSRAGWDEQFF.

The chain carries TRBV2 and TRBJ1-5, with a weak D call TRBD1 (5 bases). The germline V gene encodes CDR1 SNHLY and CDR2 FYNNEI. Trimming left V 6 bases short and J 7 bases short, with 10 bases between. CDR3 length: 12 amino acids. The CDR3, as DNA: TGTGCCAGCAGGACAGTGAACCAGCCCCAGCATTTT. It specifies CASRTVNQPQHF.

The chain uses TRBV7-2 and TRBJ2-1, with D perhaps given as TRBD1 or TRBD2 (5 bases each). CDR1 and CDR2 (germline): SGHTA, FQGNSA. V was shortened by 1 base and J by 9 bases, with 10 bases between the two germline ends. The CDR3 has 13 residues. Here the CDR3 reads CASSLVSGTEQFF. CDR3 sequence (DNA): TGTGCCAGCAGCTTAGTATCGGGGACTGAGCAGTTCTTC. The full variable domain, in which reference TRBV7-2 and TRBJ2-1 provide the parts outside the CDR3, is GAGVSQSPSNKVTEKGKDVELRCDPISGHTALYWYRQSLGQGLEFLIYFQGNSAPDKSGLPSDRFSAERTGGSVSTLTIQRTQQEDSAVYLCASSLVSGTEQFFGPGTRLTVL.

This clone was seen only a few times. CDR3 region: CASSPTQGQGTDTQYF. As DNA, the CDR3 is TGTGCCAGCAGCCCAACCCAGGGGCAGGGCACAGATACGCAGTATTTT. The chain couples TRBV5-4 to TRBJ2-3; possible D gene TRBD1, 6 bases. Deletions cut 4 bases from V and 1 base from J, with 16 bases between. CDR3 length equals 16 residues. Germline CDR1 and CDR2: SGHNT and YYREEE (reference sequence). Based on the CDR3 plus reference TRBV5-4 and TRBJ2-3, the full variable domain is ETGVTQSPTHLIKTRGQQVTLRCSSQSGHNTVSWYQQALGQGPQFIFQYYREEENGRGNFPPRFSGLQFPNYSSELNVNALELDDSALYLCASSPTQGQGTDTQYFGPGTRLTVL.

The gene calls are TRBV24-1 and TRBJ2-5; tentative D call: TRBD2 (5 bases). This CDR3 is 13 amino acids long. CDR1 KGHDR and CDR2 SFDVKD come from the germline V gene. V lost 4 bases and J 5 bases, leaving 10 bases between the germline ends. The CDR3 nucleotides read TGTGCCACCAGTGAGGGAGCTAGCGAGACCCAGTACTTC. It yields the protein CATSEGASETQYF.

The sample holds one count of this clone. V usage is TRBV11-2 and J usage is TRBJ2-7; 9 bases agree with TRBD1. CDR3 length equals 16 residues. The germline V gene encodes CDR1 SGHAT and CDR2 FQNNGV. After removal of 5 bases from V and 2 bases from J, the junction contained 10 bases not matched to a gene. CDR3 in amino acids: CASSPRTGAATYEQYF. Written as DNA, the CDR3 is TGTGCCAGCAGCCCAAGGACAGGGGCTGCGACCTACGAGCAGTACTTC.

The CDR3 coding sequence is TGTGCCAGCAGCCAAGACCCACCTGTTCGGGAGCTGTTTTTT. Its protein is CASSQDPPVRELFF. The rearrangement links TRBV3-1 (or the pseudogene TRBV3-2) to TRBJ2-2, with D unresolved. CDR1 and CDR2 from the germline V gene are LGHDT and YNNKEL (reference sequence). V was shortened by 0 bases and J by 9 bases, with 11 bases between the two germline ends. The CDR3 consists of 14 residues.

J is TRBJ1-5 and V is TRBV6-5; no reliable D call. The CDR3 has 15 residues. The germline V gene encodes CDR1 MNHEY and CDR2 SVGAGI. The V end lost 6 bases, the J end lost 2 bases, and 14 bases lay between the germline ends. The CDR3 region has the DNA TGTGCCAGCAGCATTGATCGGCAGGGCAATCAGCCCCAGCATTTT. Protein: CASSIDRQGNQPQHF.

This clone was found a few times. The V gene is TRBV6-2 or TRBV6-3, the J gene TRBJ2-5; 7 bases line up with TRBD1. Germline V lookup: CDR1 MNHEY, CDR2 SVGEGT. Trimming cost V 6 bases and J 4 bases; bases outside gene matches: 11. The CDR3 extends over 15 amino acids. CDR3 amino acids: CASSDPGTARETQYF. The CDR3 DNA follows: TGTGCCAGCAGCGACCCCGGGACAGCCAGAGAGACCCAGTACTTC.

This clone was found many times. The rearrangement joins TRBV6-6 to TRBJ1-1; TRBD1 might be the D (6 bases). Germline loops: CDR1 MNHNY, CDR2 SVGAGI (reference sequence). The CDR3 length is 14 residues. V lost 5 bases and J lost 11, with 21 bases in between. The CDR3 is CASSRDRSVFEAFF. The CDR3 nucleotides read TGTGCCAGCAGTCGTGACAGGTCGGTTTTCGAGGCTTTCTTT.

The chain couples TRBV28 to TRBJ2-1, with TRBD1 matching 7 bases. Germline V CDR1 and CDR2: MDHEN, SYDVKM. The V and J ends lost 4 bases and 9 bases, in that order; junction bases with no gene match: 12. CDR3 length: 15 residues. CDR3 coding DNA: TGTGCCAGCAGTTCCTCAGGGGGATACAAGGGTGAGCAGTTCTTC. It encodes CASSSSGGYKGEQFF.